This T cell receptor beta chain derives from a study of CD8+ T cells in alopecia areata. Isolated RNA was reverse transcribed into cDNA used as the sequencing template. Using immunoSEQ multiplex PCR, the repertoire was profiled, and TCRdb retains in-frame clones only, with some absent. The table lists around 34,000 clones, 55% of them singletons, with around two fifths in the top ten. CDR1 SGHTA and CDR2 FQGNSA come from the germline V gene. The CDR3 has 16 amino acids. Germline trimming cut 5 bases from V and 1 base from J; bases unmatched to any gene: 6. Sample: NKG2D-high CD8+ T cells sorted from blood. The chain joins TRBV7-2 to TRBJ2-7; TRBD2 aligns across 12 bases. The source of this sequence is a human donor with alopecia areata. In DNA, the CDR3 is TGTGCCAGCAGCCCGGGACTAGCGGGTCTATCCTACGAGCAGTACTTC. It encodes CASSPGLAGLSYEQYF.